A single sample gave rise to the 2 T cell receptor beta chains below, sequenced in a study of T-cell reconstitution after alpha-beta-depleted transplantation in children. The authors prepared the TCRbeta library with unique molecular identifiers. A single record per CDR3 protein comes from TCRdb applying MiXCR to the PCR reads. Counted here are fewer than 550,000 distinct CDR3 sequences, 9.5% to 12% occurring once; the ten biggest clones make up around 13%. The sample in question was PBMCs, mostly from graft donor cells, obtained 180 days after TCRalphabeta/CD19-depleted stem cell transplant. The receptor source for this set is a female patient under 10 years old who had a stem cell transplant for aplastic anemia, so the T cells may come from the graft donor.

The sample holds many counts of this clonotype. The chain links TRBV5-1 to TRBJ2-7, with D unclear. Trimming cost V 0 bases and J 2 bases, with 12 bases left between them. Germline V gene data show CDR1 as SGHRS and CDR2 as YFSETQ. This CDR3 has 15 residues. This CDR3 is CASSLANRGAYEQYF. As DNA, the CDR3 is TGCGCCAGCAGCTTGGCAAATCGTGGAGCCTACGAGCAGTACTTC.

This clonotype showed up many times. The gene calls are TRBV5-1 and TRBJ1-2; 7 nucleotides align to TRBD1. The germline gives CDR1 SGHRS, CDR2 YFSETQ. CDR3 length equals 14 residues. V was pared by 5 bases and J by 1 base, with 5 bases of the junction left unmatched. This chain's CDR3 is CASSPGQHNYGYTF. CDR3 in DNA: TGCGCCAGCAGTCCGGGACAGCATAACTATGGCTACACCTTC.